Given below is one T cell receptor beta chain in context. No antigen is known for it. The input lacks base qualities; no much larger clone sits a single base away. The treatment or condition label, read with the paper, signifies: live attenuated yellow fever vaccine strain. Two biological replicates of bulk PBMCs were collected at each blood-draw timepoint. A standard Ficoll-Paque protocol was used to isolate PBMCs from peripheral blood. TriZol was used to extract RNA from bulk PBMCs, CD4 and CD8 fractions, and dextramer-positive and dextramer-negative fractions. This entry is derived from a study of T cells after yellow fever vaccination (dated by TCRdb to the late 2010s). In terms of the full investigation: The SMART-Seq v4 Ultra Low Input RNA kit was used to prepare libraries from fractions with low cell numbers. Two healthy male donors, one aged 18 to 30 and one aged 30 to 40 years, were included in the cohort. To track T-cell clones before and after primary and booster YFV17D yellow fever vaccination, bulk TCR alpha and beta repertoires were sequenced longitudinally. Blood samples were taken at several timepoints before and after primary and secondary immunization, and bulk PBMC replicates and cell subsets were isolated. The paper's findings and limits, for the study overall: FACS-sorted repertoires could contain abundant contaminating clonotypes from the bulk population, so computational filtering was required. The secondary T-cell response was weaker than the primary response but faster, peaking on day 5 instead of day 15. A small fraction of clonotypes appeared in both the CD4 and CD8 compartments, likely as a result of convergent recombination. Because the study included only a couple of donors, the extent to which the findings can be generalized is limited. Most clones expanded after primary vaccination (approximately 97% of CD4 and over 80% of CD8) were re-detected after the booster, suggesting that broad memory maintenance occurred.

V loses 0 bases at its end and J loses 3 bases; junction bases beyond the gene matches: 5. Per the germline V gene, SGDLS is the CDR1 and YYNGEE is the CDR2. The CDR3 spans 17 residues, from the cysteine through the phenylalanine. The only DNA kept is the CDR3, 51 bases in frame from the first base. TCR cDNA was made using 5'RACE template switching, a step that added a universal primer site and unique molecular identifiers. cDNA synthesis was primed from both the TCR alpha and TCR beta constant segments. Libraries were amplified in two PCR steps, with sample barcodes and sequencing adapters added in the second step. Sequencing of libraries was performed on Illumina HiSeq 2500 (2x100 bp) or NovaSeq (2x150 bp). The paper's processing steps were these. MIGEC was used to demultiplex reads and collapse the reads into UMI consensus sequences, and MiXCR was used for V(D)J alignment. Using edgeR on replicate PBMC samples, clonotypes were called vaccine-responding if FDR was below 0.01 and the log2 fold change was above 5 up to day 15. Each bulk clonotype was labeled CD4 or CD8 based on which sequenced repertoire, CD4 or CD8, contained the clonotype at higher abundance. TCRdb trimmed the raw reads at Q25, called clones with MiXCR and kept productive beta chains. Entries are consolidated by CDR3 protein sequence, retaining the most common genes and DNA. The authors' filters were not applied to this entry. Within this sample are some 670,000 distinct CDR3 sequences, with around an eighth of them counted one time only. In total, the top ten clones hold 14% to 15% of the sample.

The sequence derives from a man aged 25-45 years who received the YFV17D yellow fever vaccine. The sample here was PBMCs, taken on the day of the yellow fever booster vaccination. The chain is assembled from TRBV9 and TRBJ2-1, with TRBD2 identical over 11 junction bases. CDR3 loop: CASSVALGLADYNEQFF. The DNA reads TGTGCCAGCAGCGTAGCTTTGGGACTAGCGGACTACAATGAGCAGTTCTTC.